This TCR beta chain was sequenced in a study of lymphopenia after photon versus proton radiotherapy. Study-wide findings and caveats: Post-nadir diversity loss with photons came from oligoclonal expansion, particularly CD8+ Temra cells. In patients who died, overall survival fell as post-nadir TCR diversity dropped more. Under photons, naive T cells and diversity fell while effector/memory populations rose. Survival link was tested only in deceased patients; proton benefit remains a possibility.

On this clone: Its antigen is unknown.

The CDR3 totals 16 residues. Germline V gene sequence: CDR1 SGHTA, CDR2 FQGNSA. V dropped 4 bases and J dropped 0 bases, with 13 bases sitting between them. Clones were read by immunoSEQ multiplex PCR, and TCRdb kept only the in-frame ones, dropping some. The sample lists 40,000 to 45,000 clones; about 85% were seen once. The gene calls are TRBV7-2 and TRBJ1-3; D is uncertain. This TCR was recovered from a woman in her 70s with pancreatic cancer. The specimen comprised peripheral blood, sampled from a patient treated with proton-based radiotherapy. CDR3 bases: TGTGCCAGCAGCTCGGAGGTGGCTTCCTCTGGAAACACCATATATTTT. It encodes CASSSEVASSGNTIYF.